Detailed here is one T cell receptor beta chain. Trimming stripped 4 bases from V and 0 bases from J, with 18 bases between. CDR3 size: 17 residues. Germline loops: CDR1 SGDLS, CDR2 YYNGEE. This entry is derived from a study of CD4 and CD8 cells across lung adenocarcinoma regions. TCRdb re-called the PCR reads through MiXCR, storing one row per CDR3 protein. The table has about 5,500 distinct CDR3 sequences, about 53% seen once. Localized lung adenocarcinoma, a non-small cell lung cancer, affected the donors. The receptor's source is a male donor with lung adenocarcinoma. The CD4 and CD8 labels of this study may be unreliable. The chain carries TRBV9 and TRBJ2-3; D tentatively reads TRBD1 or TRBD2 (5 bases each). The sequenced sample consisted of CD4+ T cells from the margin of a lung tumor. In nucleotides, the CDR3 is TGTGCCAGCAGCTCTTTATCGGGGACGGCTAGCACAGATACGCAGTATTTT. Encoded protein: CASSSLSGTASTDTQYF. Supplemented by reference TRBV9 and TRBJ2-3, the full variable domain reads DSGVTQTPKHLITATGQRVTLRCSPRSGDLSVYWYQQSLDQGLQFLIQYYNGEERAKGNILERFSAQQFPDLHSELNLSSLELGDSALYFCASSSLSGTASTDTQYFGPGTRLTVL.